The present T cell receptor beta chain was sequenced within a study of tumor-infiltrating lymphocytes in primary liver carcinoma. Constant-region priming of approximately 500 ng total RNA yielded TCR beta cDNA. ARM-PCR, slightly modified, supplied the TCR beta libraries through three nested multiplex PCR rounds. The study ran its first two PCR rounds for roughly 9 cycles each, using TRBV1-TRBV30 forward primers and a C-beta reverse primer. TCRdb ran MiXCR on the multiplex PCR reads and lists one entry per CDR3 protein. The table shows more than 45,000 distinct CDR3 sequences, with about 80% occurring only once. The CDR3 is 13 amino acids long, termini counted. Germline V lookup: CDR1 SGHAT, CDR2 FQNNGV. This clonotype was detected once. The CDR3 does not end in the conserved phenylalanine or tryptophan, so this is likely a read error. Because the CDR3's place on the DNA is in doubt, the DNA is left out and the CDR3 is given as listed by TCRdb.

DNA and RNA were both co-extracted from about 19-30 mg of bulk tissue that had not been sorted. This TCR came from a man aged 35-49 years with primary liver carcinoma and hepatitis B virus infection. Sequenced: liver tumor tissue from sampling region 3. Subset meaning: tumor region T3, left-lateral pole. The rearrangement joins TRBV11-2 to TRBJ1-2. The CDR3 sequence is CASSLEGNYGCTS.